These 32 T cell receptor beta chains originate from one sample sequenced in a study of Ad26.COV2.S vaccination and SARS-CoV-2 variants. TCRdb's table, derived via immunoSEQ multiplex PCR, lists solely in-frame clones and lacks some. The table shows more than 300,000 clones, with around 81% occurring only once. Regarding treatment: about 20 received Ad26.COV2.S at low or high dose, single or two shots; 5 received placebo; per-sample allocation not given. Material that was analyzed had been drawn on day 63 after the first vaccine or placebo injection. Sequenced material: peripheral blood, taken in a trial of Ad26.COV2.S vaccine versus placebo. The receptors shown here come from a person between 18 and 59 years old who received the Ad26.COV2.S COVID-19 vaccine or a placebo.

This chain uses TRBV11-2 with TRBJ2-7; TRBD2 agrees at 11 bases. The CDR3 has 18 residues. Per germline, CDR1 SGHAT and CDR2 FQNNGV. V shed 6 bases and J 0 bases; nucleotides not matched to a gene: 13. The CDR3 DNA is TGTGCCAGCAGTCCGGGACTAGCGGTGGGATTAAGCTCCTACGAGCAGTACTTC. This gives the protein CASSPGLAVGLSSYEQYF.

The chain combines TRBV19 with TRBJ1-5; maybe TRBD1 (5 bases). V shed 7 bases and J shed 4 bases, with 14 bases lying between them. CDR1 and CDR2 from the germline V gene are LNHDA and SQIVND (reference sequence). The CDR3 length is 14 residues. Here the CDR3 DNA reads TGTGCCAGTATCCTCCTCGGGGGGAATCAGCCCCAGCATTTT. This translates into CASILLGGNQPQHF.

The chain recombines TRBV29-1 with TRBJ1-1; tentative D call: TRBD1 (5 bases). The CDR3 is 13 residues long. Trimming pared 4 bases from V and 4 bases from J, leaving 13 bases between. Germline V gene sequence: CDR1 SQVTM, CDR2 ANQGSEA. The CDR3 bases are TGCAGCGTTGCGCGGGGCGAGGGCACTGAAGCTTTCTTT. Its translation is CSVARGEGTEAFF.

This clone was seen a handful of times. The CDR3 DNA sequence: TGTGCCAGCAGCCAAGGGCCCTACAGTGCCACTGGAAACACCATATATTTT. This translates into CASSQGPYSATGNTIYF. The chain combines TRBV3-1 (or the pseudogene TRBV3-2) with TRBJ1-3; D is unclear. Trimming took off 1 base at V and 2 bases at J, with 15 bases between the two ends. The CDR3 covers 17 residues. From germline, CDR1 is LGHDT and CDR2 YNNKEL (reference sequence).

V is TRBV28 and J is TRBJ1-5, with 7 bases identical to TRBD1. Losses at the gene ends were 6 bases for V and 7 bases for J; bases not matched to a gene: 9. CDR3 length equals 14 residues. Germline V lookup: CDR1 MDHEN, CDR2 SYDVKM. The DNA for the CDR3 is TGTGCCAGCAGCCCCCTTGGGACAGTCCAGCCCCAGCATTTT. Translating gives CASSPLGTVQPQHF.

Here the CDR3 reads CASSQGAQTYGYTF. Written as DNA, the CDR3 is TGCGCCAGCAGCCAGGGGGCCCAGACCTATGGCTACACCTTC. V usage is TRBV5-1 and J usage is TRBJ1-2; 8 positions agree with TRBD1. Trimming cost V 4 bases and J 4 bases; bases outside gene matches: 6. The CDR3 consists of 14 residues. CDR1 and CDR2 from the germline V gene are SGHRS and YFSETQ.

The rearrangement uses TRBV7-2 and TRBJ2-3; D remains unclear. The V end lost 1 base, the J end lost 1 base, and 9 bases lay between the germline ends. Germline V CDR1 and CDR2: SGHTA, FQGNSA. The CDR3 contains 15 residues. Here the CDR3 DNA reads TGTGCCAGCAGCTTAGGCCCAGACCGCACAGATACGCAGTATTTT. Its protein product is CASSLGPDRTDTQYF.

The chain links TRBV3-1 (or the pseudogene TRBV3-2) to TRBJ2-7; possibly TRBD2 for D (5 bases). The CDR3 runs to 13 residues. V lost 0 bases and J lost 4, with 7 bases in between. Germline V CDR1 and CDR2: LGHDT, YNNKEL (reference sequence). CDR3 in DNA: TGTGCCAGCAGCCAAGATCCGGGATACGAGCAGTACTTC. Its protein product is CASSQDPGYEQYF.

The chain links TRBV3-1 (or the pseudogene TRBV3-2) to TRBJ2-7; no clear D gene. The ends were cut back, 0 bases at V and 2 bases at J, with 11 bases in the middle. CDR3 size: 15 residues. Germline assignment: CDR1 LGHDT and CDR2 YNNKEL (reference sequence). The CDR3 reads CASSQDSARAYEQYF. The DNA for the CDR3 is TGTGCCAGCAGCCAAGATTCGGCCCGCGCCTACGAGCAGTACTTC.

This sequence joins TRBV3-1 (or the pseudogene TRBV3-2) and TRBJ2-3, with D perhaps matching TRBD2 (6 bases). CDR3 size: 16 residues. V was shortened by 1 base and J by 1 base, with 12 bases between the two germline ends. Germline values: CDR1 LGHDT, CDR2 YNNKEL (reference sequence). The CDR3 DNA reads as TGTGCCAGCAGCCAAGGCATCCGCGGGGGCACAGATACGCAGTATTTT. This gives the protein CASSQGIRGGTDTQYF.

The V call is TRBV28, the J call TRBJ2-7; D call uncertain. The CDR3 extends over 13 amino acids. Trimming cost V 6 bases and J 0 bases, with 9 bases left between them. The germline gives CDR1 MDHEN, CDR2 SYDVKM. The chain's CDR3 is CASRAGFSYEQYF. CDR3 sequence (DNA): TGTGCCAGCAGAGCCGGGTTCTCCTACGAGCAGTACTTC.

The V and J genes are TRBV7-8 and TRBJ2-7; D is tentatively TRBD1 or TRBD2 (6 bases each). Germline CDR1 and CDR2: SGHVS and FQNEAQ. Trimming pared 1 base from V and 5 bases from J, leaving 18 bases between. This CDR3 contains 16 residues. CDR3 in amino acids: CASSLVGGQGSHEQYF. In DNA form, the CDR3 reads TGTGCCAGCAGCTTAGTAGGGGGGCAGGGGTCCCACGAGCAGTACTTC.

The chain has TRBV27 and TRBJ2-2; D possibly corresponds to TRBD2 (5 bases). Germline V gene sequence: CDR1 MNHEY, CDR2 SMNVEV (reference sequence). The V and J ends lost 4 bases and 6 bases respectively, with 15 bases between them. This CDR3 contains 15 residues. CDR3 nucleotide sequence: TGTGCCAGCAGTTATGAGAGCGGTTATGCCGGGGAGCTGTTTTTT. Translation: CASSYESGYAGELFF.

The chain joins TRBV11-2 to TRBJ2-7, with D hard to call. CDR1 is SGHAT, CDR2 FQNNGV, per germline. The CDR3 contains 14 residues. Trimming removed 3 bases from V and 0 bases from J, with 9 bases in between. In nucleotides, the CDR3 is TGTGCCAGCAGCTTCGGCAGCCACTCCTACGAGCAGTACTTC. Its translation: CASSFGSHSYEQYF. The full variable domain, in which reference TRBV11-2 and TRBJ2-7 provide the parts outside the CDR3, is EAGVAQSPRYKIIEKRQSVAFWCNPISGHATLYWYQQILGQGPKLLIQFQNNGVVDDSQLPKDRFSAERLKGVDSTLKIQPAKLEDSAVYLCASSFGSHSYEQYFGPGTRLTVT.

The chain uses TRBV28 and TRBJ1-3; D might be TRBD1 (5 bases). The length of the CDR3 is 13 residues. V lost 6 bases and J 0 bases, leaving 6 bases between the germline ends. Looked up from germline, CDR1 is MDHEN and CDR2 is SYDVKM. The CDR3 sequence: CASRDTSGNTIYF. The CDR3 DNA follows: TGTGCCAGCAGGGACACCTCTGGAAACACCATATATTTT.

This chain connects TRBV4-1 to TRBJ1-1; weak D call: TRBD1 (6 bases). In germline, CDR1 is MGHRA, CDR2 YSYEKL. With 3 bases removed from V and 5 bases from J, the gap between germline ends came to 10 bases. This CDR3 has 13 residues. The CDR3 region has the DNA TGCGCCAGCAGCCAGATGGGGGCGACTGAAGCTTTCTTT. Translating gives CASSQMGATEAFF.

CDR3 sequence reads: CASSLGWGRMNTGELFF. CDR3 sequence (DNA): TGTGCCAGCAGCTTAGGGTGGGGCCGGATGAACACCGGGGAGCTGTTTTTT. The chain employs TRBV11-2 and TRBJ2-2; D might be TRBD1 (5 bases). Germline V gene data show CDR1 as SGHAT and CDR2 as FQNNGV. Trimming stripped 1 base from V and 1 base from J, with 13 bases between. The CDR3 covers 17 residues.

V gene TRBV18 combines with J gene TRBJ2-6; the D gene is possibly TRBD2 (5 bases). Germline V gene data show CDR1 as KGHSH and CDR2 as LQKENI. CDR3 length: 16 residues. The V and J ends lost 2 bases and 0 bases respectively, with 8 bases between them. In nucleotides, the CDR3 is TGTGCCAGCTCACCATATCGGGACTCTGGGGCCAACGTCCTGACTTTC. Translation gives CASSPYRDSGANVLTF.

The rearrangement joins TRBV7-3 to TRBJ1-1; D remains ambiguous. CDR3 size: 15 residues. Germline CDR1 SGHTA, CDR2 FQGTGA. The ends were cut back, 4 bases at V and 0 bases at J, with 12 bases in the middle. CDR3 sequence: CASSSFPGMNTEAFF. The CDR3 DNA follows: TGTGCCAGCAGCTCCTTTCCCGGAATGAACACTGAAGCTTTCTTT. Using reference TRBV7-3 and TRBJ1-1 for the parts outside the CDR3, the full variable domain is GAGVSQTPSNKVTEKGKYVELRCDPISGHTALYWYRQSLGQGPEFLIYFQGTGAADDSGLPNDRFFAVRPEGSVSTLKIQRTERGDSAVYLCASSSFPGMNTEAFFGQGTRLTVV.

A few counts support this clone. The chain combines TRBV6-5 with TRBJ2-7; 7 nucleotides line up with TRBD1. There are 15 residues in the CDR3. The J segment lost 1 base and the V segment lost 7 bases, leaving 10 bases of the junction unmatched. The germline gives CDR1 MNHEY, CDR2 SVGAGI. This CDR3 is CASTRDSLFSYEQYF. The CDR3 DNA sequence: TGTGCCAGCACCAGGGACAGCCTTTTTTCCTACGAGCAGTACTTC.

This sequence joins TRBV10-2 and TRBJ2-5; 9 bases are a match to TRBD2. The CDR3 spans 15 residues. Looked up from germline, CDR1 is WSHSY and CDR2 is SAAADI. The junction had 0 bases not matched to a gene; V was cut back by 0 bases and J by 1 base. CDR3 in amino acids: CASSESSGGQETQYF. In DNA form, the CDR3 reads TGCGCCAGCAGTGAGTCTAGCGGGGGCCAAGAGACCCAGTACTTC.

The CDR3 sequence is CASSQDRSVNTEAFF. The CDR3 DNA reads as TGTGCCAGCAGCCAAGATCGGTCCGTGAACACTGAAGCTTTCTTT. This chain joins TRBV14 and TRBJ1-1; D not certain. The CDR3 runs 15 residues. Germline-derived CDR1 and CDR2 are SGHDN and FVKESK. Between the trimmed V and J ends, which lost 0 bases and 0 bases, there was a span of 8 bases. Variable domain in full (rest from reference TRBV14 and TRBJ1-1): EAGVTQFPSHSVIEKGQTVTLRCDPISGHDNLYWYRRVMGKEIKFLLHFVKESKQDESGMPNNRFLAERTGGTYSTLKVQPAELEDSGVYFCASSQDRSVNTEAFFGQGTRLTVV.

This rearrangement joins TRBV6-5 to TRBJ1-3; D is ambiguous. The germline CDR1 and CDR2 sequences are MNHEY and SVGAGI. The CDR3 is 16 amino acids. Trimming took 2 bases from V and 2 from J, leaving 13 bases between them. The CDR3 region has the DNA TGTGCCAGCAGTTACAATACCCAACTCCCTGGAAACACCATATATTTT. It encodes CASSYNTQLPGNTIYF.

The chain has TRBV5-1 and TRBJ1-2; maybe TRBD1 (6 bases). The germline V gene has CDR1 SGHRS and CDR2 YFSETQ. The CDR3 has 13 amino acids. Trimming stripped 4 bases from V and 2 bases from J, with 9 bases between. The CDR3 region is CASSRGQNYGYTF. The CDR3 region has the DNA TGCGCCAGCAGCCGGGGACAAAACTATGGCTACACCTTC.

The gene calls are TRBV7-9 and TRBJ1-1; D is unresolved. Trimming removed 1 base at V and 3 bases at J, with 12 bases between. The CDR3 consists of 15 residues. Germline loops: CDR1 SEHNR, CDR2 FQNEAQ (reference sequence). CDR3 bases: TGTGCCAGCAGCTTAGATATGGAGGTTCACACTGAAGCTTTCTTT. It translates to CASSLDMEVHTEAFF.

The CDR3 sequence: CASRVGQGADTQYF. As DNA, the CDR3 is TGTGCCAGCAGGGTTGGACAGGGCGCAGATACGCAGTATTTT. V and J are TRBV2 and TRBJ2-3, with TRBD1 matching over 8 bases. Losses at the gene ends were 6 bases for V and 4 bases for J; bases not matched to a gene: 6. This CDR3 comprises 14 residues. CDR1 is SNHLY, CDR2 FYNNEI, per germline.

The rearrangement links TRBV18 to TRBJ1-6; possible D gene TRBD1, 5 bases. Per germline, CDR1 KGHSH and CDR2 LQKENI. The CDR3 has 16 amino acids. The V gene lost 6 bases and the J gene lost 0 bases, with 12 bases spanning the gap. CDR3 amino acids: CASSPQGNSYNSPLHF. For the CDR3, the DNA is TGTGCCAGCTCCCCCCAGGGAAACTCCTATAATTCACCCCTCCACTTT.

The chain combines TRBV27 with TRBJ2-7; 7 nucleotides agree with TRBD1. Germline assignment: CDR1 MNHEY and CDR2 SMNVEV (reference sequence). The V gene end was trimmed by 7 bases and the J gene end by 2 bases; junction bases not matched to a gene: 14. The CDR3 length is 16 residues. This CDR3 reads CASKTYTGAKAYEQYF. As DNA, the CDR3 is TGTGCCAGCAAAACTTACACAGGGGCTAAAGCCTACGAGCAGTACTTC.

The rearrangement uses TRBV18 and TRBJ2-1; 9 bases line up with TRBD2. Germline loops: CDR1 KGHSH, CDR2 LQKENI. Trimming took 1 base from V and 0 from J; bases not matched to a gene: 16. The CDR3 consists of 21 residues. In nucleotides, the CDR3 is TGTGCCAGCTCACCACAAAGGGGGATAGCGGGGGCCACGAGCTCCTACAATGAGCAGTTCTTC. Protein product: CASSPQRGIAGATSSYNEQFF.

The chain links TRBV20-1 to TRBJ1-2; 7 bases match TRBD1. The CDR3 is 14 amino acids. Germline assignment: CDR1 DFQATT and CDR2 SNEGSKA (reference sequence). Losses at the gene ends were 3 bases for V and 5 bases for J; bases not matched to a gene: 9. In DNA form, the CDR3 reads TGCAGTGCTAGTTTACAGGGGCGAGTGTATGGCTACACCTTC. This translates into CSASLQGRVYGYTF.

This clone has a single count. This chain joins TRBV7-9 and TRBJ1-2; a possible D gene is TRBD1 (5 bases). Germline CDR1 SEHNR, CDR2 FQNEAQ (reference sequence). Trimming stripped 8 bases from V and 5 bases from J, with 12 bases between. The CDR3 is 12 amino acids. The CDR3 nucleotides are TGTGCCAGCGAGGAAGGGGAGTATGGCTACACCTTC. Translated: CASEEGEYGYTF.

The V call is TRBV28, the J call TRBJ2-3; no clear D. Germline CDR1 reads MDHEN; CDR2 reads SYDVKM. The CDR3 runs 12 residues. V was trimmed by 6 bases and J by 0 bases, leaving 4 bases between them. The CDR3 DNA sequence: TGTGCCAGCAGGATTAGCACAGATACGCAGTATTTT. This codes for CASRISTDTQYF.